This record covers a single T cell receptor beta chain. Methods used by the authors: From reference gene primer amplification, estimates of nucleated cell counts were derived. Assay: immunoSEQ multiplex PCR; the TCRdb copy retains only in-frame clones and omits some. The DNA was the basis for D and trimming; V, J and clone size are from that table. Found here are about 250,000 clones, about 80% of them singletons; the top ten hold about 4.2%. This sample is part of a study of blood T cell repertoires in COVID-19. Across the whole study: COVID-19 samples collected from the United States, Italy and Spain covered acute and convalescent phases. T cells, B-cell-depleted T cells, or PBMCs provided the cDNA or gDNA that served as material.

The CDR3 spans 15 residues. V lost 5 bases and J lost 5; bases outside the gene matches: 9. The germline V gene encodes CDR1 SNHLY and CDR2 FYNNEI. The rearrangement links TRBV2 to TRBJ2-5, with 9 bases fitting TRBD1. This sequence was found in a man in his forties or fifties with active or convalescent COVID-19. The material sequenced was peripheral blood. CDR3 residues: CASSIRDREAETQYF. The CDR3 DNA is TGTGCCAGCAGTATCCGGGACAGGGAAGCTGAGACCCAGTACTTC.